These T cell receptor beta chains were read from a single sample in a study of long-term antiretroviral therapy in people with HIV. Here immunoSEQ multiplex PCR was the method, and the copy in TCRdb shows in-frame clones only, minus some. The top ten hold approximately 9.5% of the sample, which has 17,000 or so clones, roughly four fifths seen once. The source material was unsorted PBMCs, sampled 0.3 years after starting antiretroviral therapy. The receptors originated from a young man with HIV. CDR3s include the opening cysteine and the closing phenylalanine or tryptophan. D genes are given only for firm matches. Some rows have no size entry. The others give once, few or many, or a class for an expanded clone.

>NA|TRBJ1-6|TRBD1|TRBV5-1
CASRDRGERDSPLHF
TGCGCCAGCAGGGACAGGGGGGAGAGGGATTCACCCCTCCACTTT
>NA|TRBJ2-3|NA|TRBV6-1
CASYRGGRDTQYF
TGTGCCAGCTACAGGGGGGGCCGAGATACGCAGTATTTT
>NA|TRBJ1-1|NA|TRBV2
CASSETAATEAFF
TGTGCCAGCAGTGAGACAGCGGCCACTGAAGCTTTCTTT
>NA|TRBJ2-3|NA|TRBV5-1
CASSLAARIGDTQYF
TGCGCCAGCAGCTTGGCGGCCCGCATAGGAGATACGCAGTATTTT
>NA|TRBJ1-6|NA|TRBV2
CASGADSPLHF
TGTGCCAGCGGGGCAGATTCACCCCTCCACTTT
>NA|TRBJ2-1|NA|TRBV2
CASRLNNEQFF
TGTGCCAGCAGACTAAACAATGAGCAGTTCTTC
>NA|TRBJ1-1|TRBD1|TRBV28
CASSLYTGEGGTEAFF
TGTGCCAGCAGTTTATATACAGGGGAAGGGGGCACTGAAGCTTTCTTT
>once|TRBJ1-4|NA|TRBV4-2
CASSQEYSEKLFF
TGTGCCAGCAGCCAAGAGTACAGCGAAAAACTGTTTTTT
>once|TRBJ1-3|TRBD1|TRBV18
CASSLRDSGSPGNTIYF
TGTGCCAGCTCACTACGGGACAGTGGGTCCCCTGGAAACACCATATATTTT
>NA|TRBJ1-1|NA|TRBV9
CASSHTFSPLTEAFF
TGTGCCAGCAGCCACACCTTTTCCCCACTCACTGAAGCTTTCTTT
>NA|TRBJ1-1|NA|TRBV27
CASSFGGYTEAFF
TGTGCCAGCAGTTTTGGTGGTTACACTGAAGCTTTCTTT
>NA|TRBJ1-5|TRBD1|TRBV7-2
CASSLVGQELNQPQHF
TGTGCCAGCAGCTTAGTGGGACAGGAGCTCAATCAGCCCCAGCATTTT
>NA|TRBJ2-3|TRBD2|TRBV27
CASRRAGILSTDTQYF
TGTGCCAGCAGACGAGCGGGAATCCTTAGCACAGATACGCAGTATTTT
>NA|TRBJ2-3|TRBD2|TRBV19
CASSTGGFTDTQYF
TGTGCCAGTAGTACGGGGGGTTTTACAGATACGCAGTATTTT
>NA|TRBJ2-5|TRBD2|TRBV6-1
CASSETGTSGQETQYF
TGTGCCAGCAGTGAAACCGGGACTAGCGGCCAAGAGACCCAGTACTTC
>NA|TRBJ2-3|TRBD1|TRBV19
CATARTGWSTDTQYF
TGTGCCACTGCAAGGACAGGTTGGAGCACAGATACGCAGTATTTT
>NA|TRBJ1-1|NA|TRBV18
CASSPQVNTEAFF
TGTGCCAGCTCACCACAGGTGAACACTGAAGCTTTCTTT
>once|TRBJ1-2|NA|TRBV11-2
CASSQGYGYTF
TGTGCCAGCAGCCAGGGGTATGGCTACACCTTC
>few|TRBJ1-2|NA|TRBV2
CAIQENPAGTNYGYTF
TGTGCCATCCAAGAGAACCCGGCGGGGACTAACTATGGCTACACCTTC
>NA|TRBJ1-3|NA|TRBV9
CASSVEARTTGNTIYF
TGTGCCAGCAGCGTAGAGGCCAGGACGACTGGAAACACCATATATTTT
>NA|TRBJ1-1|NA|TRBV6-5
CASSYSAGPQEAFF
TGTGCCAGCAGTTACTCTGCAGGGCCGCAGGAAGCTTTCTTT
>NA|TRBJ2-1|TRBD1|TRBV13
CASSGTGLGEQFF
TGTGCCAGCAGCGGGACAGGGTTGGGTGAGCAGTTCTTC
>NA|TRBJ1-1|NA|TRBV5-6
CASSLSGMNTEAFF
TGTGCCAGCAGCTTGTCCGGTATGAACACTGAAGCTTTCTTT
>NA|TRBJ1-5|NA|TRBV11-2
CASSYQSSQPQHF
TGTGCCAGCAGCTACCAAAGTTCTCAGCCCCAGCATTTT
>NA|TRBJ2-1|NA|TRBV29-1
CSVVQSYNEQFF
TGCAGCGTTGTACAATCCTACAATGAGCAGTTCTTC
>NA|TRBJ1-2|TRBD1|TRBV15
CATSNGQGVPNYGYTF
TGTGCCACCAGCAACGGACAGGGGGTACCTAACTATGGCTACACCTTC
>NA|TRBJ2-5|NA|TRBV15
CATSRDQETQYF
TGTGCCACCAGCAGAGATCAAGAGACCCAGTACTTC
>once|TRBJ1-4|NA|TRBV25-1
CASGGQGRWLFF
TGTGCCAGCGGGGGTCAGGGTCGGTGGTTGTTTTTT
>NA|TRBJ2-5|TRBD1|TRBV6-1
CASIFGTGEETQYF
TGTGCCAGCATTTTCGGGACAGGAGAAGAGACCCAGTACTTC
>NA|TRBJ2-4|NA|TRBV2
CASSDRGQFKNIQYF
TGTGCCAGCAGTGATCGAGGACAGTTCAAAAACATTCAGTACTTC
>few|TRBJ2-3|NA|TRBV19
CASSVRTGTDTQYF
TGTGCCAGTAGTGTGAGGACGGGCACAGATACGCAGTATTTT
>NA|TRBJ2-5|NA|TRBV13
CASSPTSVQETQYF
TGTGCCAGCAGCCCTACGAGTGTCCAAGAGACCCAGTACTTC
>NA|TRBJ2-1|TRBD2|TRBV6-6
CASSSEASGGSWEQFF
TGTGCCAGCAGTTCCGAAGCTAGCGGGGGATCATGGGAGCAGTTCTTC
>NA|TRBJ2-3|NA|TRBV5-5
CASSYSRLHTDTQYF
TGTGCCAGCAGCTACTCTCGACTACACACAGATACGCAGTATTTT
>NA|TRBJ1-2|NA|TRBV5-4
CASSAWTEGNYGYTF
TGTGCCAGCAGCGCCTGGACAGAAGGGAACTATGGCTACACCTTC
>NA|TRBJ1-6|NA|TRBV6-1
CASSARDDNSPLHF
TGTGCCAGCAGTGCGCGGGATGATAATTCACCCCTCCACTTT